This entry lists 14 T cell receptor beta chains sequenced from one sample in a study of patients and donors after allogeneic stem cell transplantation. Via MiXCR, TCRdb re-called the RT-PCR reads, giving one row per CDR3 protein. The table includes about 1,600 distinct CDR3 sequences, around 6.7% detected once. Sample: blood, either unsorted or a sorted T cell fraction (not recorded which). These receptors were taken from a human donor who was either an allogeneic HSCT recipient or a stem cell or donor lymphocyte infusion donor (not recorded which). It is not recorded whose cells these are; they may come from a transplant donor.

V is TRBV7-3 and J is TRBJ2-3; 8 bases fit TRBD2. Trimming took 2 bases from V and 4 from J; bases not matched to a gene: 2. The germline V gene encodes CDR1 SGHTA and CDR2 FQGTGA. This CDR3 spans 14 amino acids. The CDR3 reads CASSLLAGSDTQYF. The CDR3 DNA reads TGTGCCAGCAGCTTACTAGCGGGTTCAGATACGCAGTATTTT. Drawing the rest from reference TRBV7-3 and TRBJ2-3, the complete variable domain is GAGVSQTPSNKVTEKGKYVELRCDPISGHTALYWYRQSLGQGPEFLIYFQGTGAADDSGLPNDRFFAVRPEGSVSTLKIQRTERGDSAVYLCASSLLAGSDTQYFGPGTRLTVL.

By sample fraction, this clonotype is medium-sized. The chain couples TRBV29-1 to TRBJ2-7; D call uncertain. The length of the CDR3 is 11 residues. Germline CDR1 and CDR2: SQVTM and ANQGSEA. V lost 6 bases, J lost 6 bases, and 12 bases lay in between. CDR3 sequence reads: CSVRMDGEQYF. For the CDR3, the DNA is TGCAGCGTGCGGATGGATGGCGAGCAGTACTTC.

The CDR3 region is CARQDRGWQFF. Here the CDR3 DNA reads TGTGCCCGGCAGGACCGTGGCTGGCAGTTCTTC. The chain combines TRBV30 with TRBJ2-1; no firm D call. Germline V CDR1 and CDR2: GTSNPN, SVGIG (reference sequence). With 8 bases removed from V and 12 bases from J, the gap between germline ends came to 17 bases. CDR3 length: 11 residues.

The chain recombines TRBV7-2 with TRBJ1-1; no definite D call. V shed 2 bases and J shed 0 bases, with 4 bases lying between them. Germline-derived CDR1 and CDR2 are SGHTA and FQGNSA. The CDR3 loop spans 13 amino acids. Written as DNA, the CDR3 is TGTGCCAGCAGCTTAACCATGAACACTGAAGCTTTCTTT. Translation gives CASSLTMNTEAFF.

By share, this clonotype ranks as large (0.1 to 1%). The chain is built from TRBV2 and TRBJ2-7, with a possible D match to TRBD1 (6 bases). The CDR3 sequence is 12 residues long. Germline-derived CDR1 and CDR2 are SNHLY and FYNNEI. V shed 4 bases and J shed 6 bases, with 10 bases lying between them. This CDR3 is CASSGTGREQYF. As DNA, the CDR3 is TGTGCCAGCAGTGGTACAGGGCGCGAGCAGTACTTC.

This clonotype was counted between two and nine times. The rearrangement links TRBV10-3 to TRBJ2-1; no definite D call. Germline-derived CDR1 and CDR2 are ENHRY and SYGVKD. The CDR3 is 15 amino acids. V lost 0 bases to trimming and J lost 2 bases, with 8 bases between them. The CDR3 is CAISESVGTYNEQFF. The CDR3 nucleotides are TGTGCCATCAGTGAGTCTGTGGGAACCTACAATGAGCAGTTCTTC.

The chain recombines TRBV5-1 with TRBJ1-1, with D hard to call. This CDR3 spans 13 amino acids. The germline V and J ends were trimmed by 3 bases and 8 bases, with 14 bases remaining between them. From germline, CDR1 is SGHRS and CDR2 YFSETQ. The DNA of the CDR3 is TGCGCCAGCAGCTCCCTCACCTCGGCGGAAGCTTTCTTT. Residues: CASSSLTSAEAFF.

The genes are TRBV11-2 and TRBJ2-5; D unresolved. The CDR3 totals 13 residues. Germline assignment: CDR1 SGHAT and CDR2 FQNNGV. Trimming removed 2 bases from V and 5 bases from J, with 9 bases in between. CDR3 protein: CASSLNLRETQYF. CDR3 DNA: TGTGCCAGCAGCTTAAACTTGCGGGAGACCCAGTACTTC. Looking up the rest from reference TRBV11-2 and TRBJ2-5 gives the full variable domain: EAGVAQSPRYKIIEKRQSVAFWCNPISGHATLYWYQQILGQGPKLLIQFQNNGVVDDSQLPKDRFSAERLKGVDSTLKIQPAKLEDSAVYLCASSLNLRETQYFGPGTRLLVL.

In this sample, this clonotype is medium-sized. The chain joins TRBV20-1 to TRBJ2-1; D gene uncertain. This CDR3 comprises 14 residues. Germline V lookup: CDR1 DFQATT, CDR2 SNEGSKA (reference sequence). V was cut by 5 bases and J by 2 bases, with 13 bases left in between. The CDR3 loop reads CSAWTRLAYNEQFF. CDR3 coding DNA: TGCAGTGCTTGGACCCGTCTAGCCTACAATGAGCAGTTCTTC.

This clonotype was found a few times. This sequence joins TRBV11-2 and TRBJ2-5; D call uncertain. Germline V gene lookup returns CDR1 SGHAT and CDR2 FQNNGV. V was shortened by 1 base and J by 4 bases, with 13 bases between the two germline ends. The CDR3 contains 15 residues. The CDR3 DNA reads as TGTGCCAGCAGCTTAGGACTGAGCGTAACAGAGACCCAGTACTTC. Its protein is CASSLGLSVTETQYF.

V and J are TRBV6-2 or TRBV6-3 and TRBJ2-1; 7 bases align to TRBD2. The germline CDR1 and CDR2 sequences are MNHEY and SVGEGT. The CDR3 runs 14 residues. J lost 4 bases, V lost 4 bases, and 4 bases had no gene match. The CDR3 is CASSSLAAYNEQFF. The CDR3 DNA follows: TGTGCCAGCAGTTCCCTAGCGGCATACAATGAGCAGTTCTTC.

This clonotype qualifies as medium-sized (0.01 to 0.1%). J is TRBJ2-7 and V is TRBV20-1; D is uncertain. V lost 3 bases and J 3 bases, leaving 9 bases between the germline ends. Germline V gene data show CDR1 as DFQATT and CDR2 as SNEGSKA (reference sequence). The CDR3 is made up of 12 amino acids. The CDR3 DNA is TGCAGTGCTAGCGACGGCTTCTACGAGCAGTACTTC. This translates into CSASDGFYEQYF.

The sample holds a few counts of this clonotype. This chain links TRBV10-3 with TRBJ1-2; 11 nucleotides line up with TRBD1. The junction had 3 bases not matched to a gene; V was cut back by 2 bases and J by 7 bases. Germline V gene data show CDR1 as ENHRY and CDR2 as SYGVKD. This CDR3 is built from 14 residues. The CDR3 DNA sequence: TGTGCCATCAGTGAGGGACAGGGGGCCGTTGGCTACACCTTC. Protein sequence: CAISEGQGAVGYTF.

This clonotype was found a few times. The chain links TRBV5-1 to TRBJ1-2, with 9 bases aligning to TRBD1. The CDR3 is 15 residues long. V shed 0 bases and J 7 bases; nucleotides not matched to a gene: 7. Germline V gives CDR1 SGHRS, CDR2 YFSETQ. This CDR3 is CASSLGTGADAGYTF. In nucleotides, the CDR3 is TGCGCCAGCAGCTTGGGGACAGGGGCGGATGCTGGCTACACCTTC.